What follows describes a single T cell receptor (beta chain). These data are taken from a study of blood T cell repertoires in COVID-19. Overall study: The study drew acute and convalescent COVID-19 samples from the United States, Italy and Spain.

TCRdb's table, derived via immunoSEQ multiplex PCR, lists solely in-frame clones and lacks some. Here the sample spans 250,000 to 300,000 clones, almost 90% being singletons. The ends lost 7 bases at V and 4 bases at J; junction bases unmatched: 8. Germline V CDR1 and CDR2: MNHEY, SVGAGI. The CDR3 contains 14 residues. Sequenced material: peripheral blood. The V call is TRBV6-5, the J call TRBJ2-5; 8 bases match TRBD2. This TCR derives from a woman aged 25 to 39 with COVID-19, enrolled during active disease. The CDR3 coding sequence is TGTGCCAGCACTCCCCCGGGAGGGGGAGAGACCCAGTACTTC. Amino acid sequence: CASTPPGGGETQYF.